The entry that follows covers one T cell receptor beta chain sequence. This specimen belongs to a study of blood T cell repertoires in COVID-19. The wider study: Spain, Italy and the United States supplied samples that represented acute and convalescent COVID-19. Sources were T cells, B-cell-depleted T cells, or PBMCs; the material itself was cDNA or gDNA.

Original analysis: From reference gene primer amplification, estimates of nucleated cell counts were derived. Sequenced by immunoSEQ multiplex PCR; TCRdb stores in-frame clones only, minus some. The V and J calls and the clone size are those of that table, but D and trimming were determined from the DNA. Of around 200,000 clones listed, around 82% are singletons. The CDR3 is made up of 11 amino acids. The chain is built from TRBV21-1 and TRBJ2-5; the D segment call TRBD1 is taken from the table without a DNA check. TRBV21-1 is given as a pseudogene. The sequencing sample was made of peripheral blood. This TCR derives from a human donor with acute or convalescent COVID-19. The donor label of this sample is uncertain. For the CDR3, the DNA is TGTGCCAGCAGCCAGGAAGAGACCCAGTACTTC. Protein sequence: CASSQEETQYF.